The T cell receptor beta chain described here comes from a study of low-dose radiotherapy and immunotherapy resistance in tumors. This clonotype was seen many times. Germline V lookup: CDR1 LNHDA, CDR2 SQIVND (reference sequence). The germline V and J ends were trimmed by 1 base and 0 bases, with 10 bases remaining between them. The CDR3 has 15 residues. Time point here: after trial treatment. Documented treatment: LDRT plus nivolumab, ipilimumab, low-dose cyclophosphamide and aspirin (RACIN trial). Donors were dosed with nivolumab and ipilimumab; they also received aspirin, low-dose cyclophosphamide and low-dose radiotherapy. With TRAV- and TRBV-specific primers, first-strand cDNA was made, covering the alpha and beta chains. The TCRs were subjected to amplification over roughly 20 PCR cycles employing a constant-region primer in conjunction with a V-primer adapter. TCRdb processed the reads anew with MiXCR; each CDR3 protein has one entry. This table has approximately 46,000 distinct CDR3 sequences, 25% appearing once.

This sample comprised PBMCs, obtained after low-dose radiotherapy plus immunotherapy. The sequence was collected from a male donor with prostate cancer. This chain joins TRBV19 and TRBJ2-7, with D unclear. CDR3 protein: CASSIGTGLSYEQYF. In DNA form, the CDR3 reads TGTGCCAGTAGTATAGGAACCGGTCTCTCCTACGAGCAGTACTTC.